This passage covers 16 T cell receptor beta chains from one sample sequenced in a study of regulatory T cells in long-lasting Graves disease. To make TCR beta libraries, researchers used iRepertoire HTBI primers and Arm-PCR of CDR3 regions. TCRdb processed the multiplex PCR reads anew with MiXCR; each CDR3 protein has one entry. The profile shows a few hundred thousand distinct CDR3 sequences, around 16% of them singletons. The time point denotes: newly diagnosed GD, antithyroid drugs for less than 3 months. From PBMCs, RNA was extracted and then used to make the TCR library. The sample was also linked to a second study, of T cells in Graves' hyperthyroidism and ophthalmopathy.

The sequencing used peripheral blood mononuclear cells (PBMCs), collected at new diagnosis, from a patient treated with antithyroid drugs. Receptors were obtained from a woman under 30 with Graves disease.

This clonotype was seen many times. The V gene is TRBV2, the J gene TRBJ2-7, with TRBD2 identical over 10 bases. CDR1 SNHLY and CDR2 FYNNEI come from the germline V gene. The V segment lost 2 bases and the J segment 3 bases; nucleotides outside the gene matches: 4. The CDR3 is 15 amino acids. CDR3 sequence (DNA): TGTGCCAGCAGTGAAATCGAGCGGGGGGGCTACGAGCAGTACTTC. Translating it yields CASSEIERGGYEQYF. The variable domain in full, with the rest retrieved from reference TRBV2 and TRBJ2-7, is EPEVTQTPSHQVTQMGQEVILRCVPISNHLYFYWYRQILGQKVEFLVSFYNNEISEKSEIFDDQFSVERPDGSNFTLKIRSTKLEDSAMYFCASSEIERGGYEQYFGPGTRLTVT.

There are a few counts of this clonotype. This chain connects TRBV15 to TRBJ1-4, with no clear D. The CDR3 extends over 11 amino acids. Trimming shortened V by 6 bases and J by 8 bases, and 7 bases separated the two germline ends. The V gene's germline CDR1 is LNHNV and CDR2 YYDKDF (reference sequence). The CDR3 DNA reads as TGTGCCACCAGAAAACAGGAAAAACTGTTTTTT. Translating gives CATRKQEKLFF.

Points on this clonotype: Just one base apart from a much larger clone, this may be a read error. V is TRBV9 and J is TRBJ2-1, with D possibly called TRBD1 or TRBD2 (5 bases each). The germline CDR1 and CDR2 sequences are SGDLS and YYNGEE. Between the trimmed V and J ends, which lost 5 bases and 5 bases, there was a span of 20 bases. The CDR3 loop spans 16 amino acids. CDR3 region: CASSRTLRGGDNEQFF. CDR3 nucleotides: TGTGCCAGCAGTCGTACCCTCCGGGGCGGAGACAATGAGCAGTTCTTC.

This clonotype was observed many times. The gene calls are TRBV20-1 and TRBJ2-1, with 11 positions matching TRBD2. Germline lookup yields CDR1 DFQATT and CDR2 SNEGSKA (reference sequence). V shed 8 bases and J 12 bases; nucleotides not matched to a gene: 18. CDR3 size: 15 residues. CDR3 nucleotides: TGCAGTACCTTACACCCGGGACTAGCGGACGTGGGGCAGTTCTTC. Translation gives CSTLHPGLADVGQFF.

This clonotype was observed a handful of times. The chain combines TRBV2 with TRBJ1-5; no clear D gene. The CDR3 extends over 17 amino acids. Germline assignment: CDR1 SNHLY and CDR2 FYNNEI. Trimming removed 1 base from V and 3 bases from J, with 16 bases in between. CDR3 nucleotide sequence: TGTGCCAGCAGTGAAGGCCCGACTGGTTGGGCCAATCAGCCCCAGCATTTT. Translating gives CASSEGPTGWANQPQHF.

This clonotype was recorded a few times. V gene TRBV14 combines with J gene TRBJ1-3; the D is unclear. V dropped 1 base and J dropped 0 bases, with 10 bases sitting between them. Germline V CDR1 and CDR2: SGHDN, FVKESK. The CDR3 loop spans 16 amino acids. The CDR3 reads CASSQGAPLSGNTIYF. The CDR3 DNA follows: TGTGCCAGCAGCCAAGGGGCTCCACTCTCTGGAAACACCATATATTTT.

This clonotype was recorded many times. This chain joins TRBV20-1 and TRBJ2-5; 7 nucleotides align to TRBD2. The CDR3 runs 14 residues. V lost 1 base and J lost 5; bases outside the gene matches: 7. Germline V gene sequence: CDR1 DFQATT, CDR2 SNEGSKA (reference sequence). The CDR3 coding sequence is TGCAGTGCTAGAGTAGGGACTAACGTGGAGACCCAGTACTTC. It specifies CSARVGTNVETQYF.

The genes are TRBV5-1 and TRBJ1-5, with D possibly TRBD1 on 5 matching bases. The CDR3 length is 15 residues. Trimming pared 4 bases from V and 4 bases from J, leaving 15 bases between. Germline CDR1 is SGHRS and CDR2 is YFSETQ. The CDR3 loop reads CASSPGAVQNQPQHF. The CDR3 nucleotides are TGCGCCAGCAGCCCTGGGGCAGTCCAAAATCAGCCCCAGCATTTT.

This clonotype has just a few counts. This rearrangement joins TRBV19 to TRBJ2-7; no clear D gene. The V gene's germline CDR1 is LNHDA and CDR2 SQIVND (reference sequence). This CDR3 contains 11 residues. Trimming removed 10 bases at V and 4 bases at J, with 11 bases between. CDR3 amino acids: CATSESYEQYF. The CDR3 region has the DNA TGTGCCACCTCGGAGAGTTACGAGCAGTACTTC.

This clonotype was recorded at least ten times. The gene calls are TRBV3-1 and TRBJ1-6; D is uncertain. CDR3 length equals 14 residues. Germline V gene lookup returns CDR1 LGHDT and CDR2 YNNKEL (reference sequence). Trimming shortened V by 0 bases and J by 8 bases, and 8 bases separated the two germline ends. The CDR3 sequence: CASSQDQEYSPLHF. In DNA form, the CDR3 reads TGTGCCAGCAGCCAAGATCAGGAGTATTCACCCCTCCACTTT. The full variable domain, rest sourced from reference TRBV3-1 and TRBJ1-6, is DTAVSQTPKYLVTQMGNDKSIKCEQNLGHDTMYWYKQDSKKFLKIMFSYNNKELIINETVPNRFSPKSPDKAHLNLHINSLELGDSAVYFCASSQDQEYSPLHFGNGTRLTVT.

Turning to this clonotype: A read error is possible here, since a much larger clone lies one base away. V usage is TRBV5-1 and J usage is TRBJ2-7, with 9 bases matching TRBD2. CDR3 size: 16 residues. Germline CDR1 is SGHRS and CDR2 is YFSETQ. Trimming removed 0 bases from V and 7 bases from J; junction bases left unmatched: 11. CDR3 protein: CASSLGGTSSYNEQYF. The DNA for the CDR3 is TGCGCCAGCAGCTTGGGCGGGACTAGCTCCTACAATGAGCAGTACTTC.

The V call is TRBV6-1, the J call TRBJ2-3; D possibly corresponds to TRBD1 (6 bases). The CDR3 totals 16 residues. The V end was cut by 4 bases, the J end by 4 bases, with 18 bases between. Germline lookup yields CDR1 MNHNS and CDR2 SASEGT. CDR3 nucleotide sequence: TGTGCCAGCAGTGGATCAGACAGGATAGGCGCAGATACGCAGTATTTT. Protein sequence: CASSGSDRIGADTQYF.

The chain links TRBV7-2 to TRBJ2-3, with 14 bases identical to TRBD2. Germline-derived CDR1 and CDR2 are SGHTA and FQGNSA. Trimming removed 0 bases from V and 3 bases from J; junction bases left unmatched: 5. The CDR3 totals 18 residues. CDR3: CASSLARLAGGGTDTQYF. The CDR3 nucleotides read TGTGCCAGCAGCTTAGCGAGACTAGCGGGAGGGGGGACAGATACGCAGTATTTT.

At least ten counts were recorded for this clonotype. The V gene is TRBV24-1, the J gene TRBJ2-1, with 8 bases lining up with TRBD1. The ends lost 5 bases at V and 15 bases at J; junction bases unmatched: 5. The germline CDR1 and CDR2 sequences are KGHDR and SFDVKD. This CDR3 has 11 amino acids. Written as DNA, the CDR3 is TGTGCCACCAGTGGACAGGGGTCCCTGTTCTTC. Its translation is CATSGQGSLFF.

About this clonotype itself: Because the CDR3 is missing its conserved closing phenylalanine or tryptophan, this is likely a read error. The DNA is omitted, as the CDR3 cannot be located on it reliably, and the CDR3 follows TCRdb's listing. This chain joins TRBV5-5 and TRBJ2-7; no check of the table's D call, TRBD1, against the DNA was made. With termini counted, the CDR3 has 8 amino acids. Germline-derived CDR1 and CDR2 are SGHKS and YYEKEE (reference sequence). CDR3 residues: CASSRTGH.

The J gene is TRBJ1-5, the V gene TRBV11-2; D not certain. There are 14 residues in the CDR3. Germline V CDR1 and CDR2: SGHAT, FQNNGV. V gave up 1 base and J gave up 6 bases, with 10 bases separating them. In DNA, the CDR3 is TGTGCCAGCAGCTTAGCCGGGAGTGGTCAGCCCCAGCATTTT. Translation gives CASSLAGSGQPQHF.